This T cell receptor beta chain was recorded in a study of T cell responses to AZD1222 COVID-19 vaccine. V gave up 4 bases and J gave up 1 base, with 7 bases separating them. The CDR3 has 13 residues. About this clone itself: Its antigen remains unknown.

Notes on the study in general: Spike-spanning, vaccine-associated CD4 TCRs were dominant at 160-218 and 743-854.

Only in-frame clones appear in the TCRdb table, and some are missing; sequencing was by immunoSEQ multiplex PCR. This sample yields approximately 110,000 clones, of which about 89% are seen a single time; more than 4% belongs to the top ten. The TCR comes from an adult in good health. The sequenced sample was peripheral blood, obtained on day 0 of AZD1222 vaccination. The gene calls are TRBV12-3 or TRBV12-4 and TRBJ1-1; D may be TRBD1 (5 bases). The CDR3 reads CASSWGTNTEAFF. Here the CDR3 DNA reads TGTGCCAGCAGTTGGGGGACGAACACTGAAGCTTTCTTT.